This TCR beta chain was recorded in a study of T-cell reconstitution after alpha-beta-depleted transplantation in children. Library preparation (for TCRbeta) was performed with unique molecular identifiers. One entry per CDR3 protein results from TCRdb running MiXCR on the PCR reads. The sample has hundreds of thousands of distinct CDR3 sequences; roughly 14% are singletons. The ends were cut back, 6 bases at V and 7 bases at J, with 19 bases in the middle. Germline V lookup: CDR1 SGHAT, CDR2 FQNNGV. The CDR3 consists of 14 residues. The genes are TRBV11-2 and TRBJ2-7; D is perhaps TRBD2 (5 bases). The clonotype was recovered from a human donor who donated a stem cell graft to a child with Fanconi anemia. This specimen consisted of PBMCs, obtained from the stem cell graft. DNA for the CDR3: TGTGCCAGCAGGCGGTTAAAGGACTTAAGGGAGCAGTACTTC. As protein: CASRRLKDLREQYF.